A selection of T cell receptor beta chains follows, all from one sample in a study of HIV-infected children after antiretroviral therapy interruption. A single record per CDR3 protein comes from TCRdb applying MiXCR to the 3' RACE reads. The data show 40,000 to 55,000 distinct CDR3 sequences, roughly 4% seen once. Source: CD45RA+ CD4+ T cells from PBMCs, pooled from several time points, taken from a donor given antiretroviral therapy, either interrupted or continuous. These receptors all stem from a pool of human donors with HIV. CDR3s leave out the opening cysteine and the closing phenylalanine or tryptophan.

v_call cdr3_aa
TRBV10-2 ASSDRNTEAF
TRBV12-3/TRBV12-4 ASSLARDRPPQH
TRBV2 ASSATGYQPQH
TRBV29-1 SALLAGAYEQY
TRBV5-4 ASSLDPSGGAYNEQF
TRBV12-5 ASGLEPKEEAF
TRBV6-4 ASSVSLNTEAF
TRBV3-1 ASSRGTGRSGKNEQY
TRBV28 ASSLVYNSPLH
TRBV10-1 ASSVGLNQPQH
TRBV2 ASAWDSSYNEQF
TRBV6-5 ASSQPGLAGNEQF
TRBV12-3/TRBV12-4 ASSLGRVSGNEQF
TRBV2 ASNRDDGGNSPLH
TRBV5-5 ASSFDTLDNEQF
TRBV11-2 ASSLDRGRSSYEQY
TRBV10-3 AISPSDEQY
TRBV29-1 SVDSRQGTGELF
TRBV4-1 ASRDWGQNNEKLF
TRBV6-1 ASSRGLQVSNYGYT
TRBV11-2 ASSNRGGYGYT
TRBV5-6 ASSLVGGHSYNEQF
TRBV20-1 SARLAGFTDTQY
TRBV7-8 ASSLAGITSTDTQY
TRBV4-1 ASSQDMGQPRETQY
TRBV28 ASSLGGQNTGELF
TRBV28 ASSLAREFQETQY
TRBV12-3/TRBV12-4 ASSPTSNEQY
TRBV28 ASGTTRYEQY
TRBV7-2 ASSRGAGTYEQY
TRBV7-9 ASSFSWEDSPLH
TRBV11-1 ASSQGQVINYGYT
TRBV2 ASSRDTGGNIQY
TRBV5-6 ASSPAWGRHSNQPQH
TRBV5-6 ASSWKGALNQPQH
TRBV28 ASSFGRLGQGRDTQY
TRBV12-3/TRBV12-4 ASSYRQGWYEQY